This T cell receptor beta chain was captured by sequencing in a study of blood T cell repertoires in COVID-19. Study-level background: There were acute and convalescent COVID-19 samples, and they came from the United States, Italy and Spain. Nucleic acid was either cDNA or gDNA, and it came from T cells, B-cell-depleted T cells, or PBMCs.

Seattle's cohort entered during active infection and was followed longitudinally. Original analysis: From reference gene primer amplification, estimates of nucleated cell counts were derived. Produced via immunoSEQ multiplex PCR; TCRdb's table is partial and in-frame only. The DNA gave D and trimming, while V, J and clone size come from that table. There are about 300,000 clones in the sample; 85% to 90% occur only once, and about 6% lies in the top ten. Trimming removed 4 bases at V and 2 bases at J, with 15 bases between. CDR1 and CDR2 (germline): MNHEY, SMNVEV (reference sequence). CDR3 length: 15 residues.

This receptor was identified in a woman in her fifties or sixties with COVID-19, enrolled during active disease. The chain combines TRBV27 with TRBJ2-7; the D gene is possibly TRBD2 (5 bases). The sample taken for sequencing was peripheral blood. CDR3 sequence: CASSSVRAGAYEQYF. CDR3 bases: TGTGCCAGCAGTTCCGTTCGGGCGGGCGCCTACGAGCAGTACTTC.